A single sample is the source of the 28 T cell receptor beta chains below, sequenced in a study of blood T cells in healthy people across ages. Primers used in a second PCR of roughly 7 to 11 cycles were a sample-barcoded 5' primer and a J-beta primer mix. MiXCR, run by TCRdb on the 5' RACE reads, gives a single entry per CDR3 protein. The top ten clones hold 20% to 25% of a sample with around 710,000 distinct CDR3 sequences, 35% to 45% of them seen once. Sample: blood. These receptors all come from a woman in her sixties or seventies in good health.

The chain combines TRBV5-1 with TRBJ1-2; no definite D call. This CDR3 has 15 residues. Deletions cut 0 bases from V and 11 bases from J, with 20 bases between. CDR1 and CDR2 (germline): SGHRS, YFSETQ. Here the CDR3 DNA reads TGCGCCAGCAGCTTGGCCATGGGTTTTAACTGTGGTTACACCTTC. Translation: CASSLAMGFNCGYTF.

The J gene is TRBJ1-4, the V gene TRBV6-1, with D hard to call. The germline V and J ends were trimmed by 10 bases and 7 bases, with 16 bases remaining between them. The CDR3 has 13 residues. Germline V CDR1 and CDR2: MNHNS, SASEGT. The CDR3 sequence is CAIAGRLGEKLFF. In DNA form, the CDR3 reads TGTGCCATCGCTGGTCGGCTCGGTGAAAAACTGTTTTTT.

This clonotype came up many times. The chain joins TRBV25-1 to TRBJ2-7; 12 bases line up with TRBD2. There are 11 residues in the CDR3. J lost 7 bases, V lost 8 bases, and 0 bases had no gene match. CDR1 MGHDK and CDR2 SYGVNS come from the germline V gene. The CDR3, as DNA: TGTGCCAGCGGACTAGCGGGGGAGCAGTACTTC. It yields the protein CASGLAGEQYF.

The chain is built from TRBV19 and TRBJ1-2; the match to TRBD1 covers 8 bases. Germline loops: CDR1 LNHDA, CDR2 SQIVND (reference sequence). The CDR3 runs to 14 residues. J was trimmed by 6 bases and V by 7 bases; bases with no gene match: 10. CDR3 in amino acids: CASTPGDRLHGYTF. CDR3 in DNA: TGTGCCAGTACCCCTGGGGACAGGCTACATGGCTACACCTTC.

This clonotype was seen a few times. The J gene is TRBJ2-7, the V gene TRBV30; no clear D gene. The germline V gene encodes CDR1 GTSNPN and CDR2 SVGIG (reference sequence). Trimming pared 5 bases from V and 3 bases from J, leaving 14 bases between. The length of the CDR3 is 13 residues. The CDR3 is CAWADLAIYEQYF. The CDR3 DNA reads as TGTGCCTGGGCTGACTTGGCAATCTACGAGCAGTACTTC.

This chain uses TRBV9 with TRBJ2-3; 11 bases agree with TRBD2. The CDR3 consists of 15 residues. Germline lookup yields CDR1 SGDLS and CDR2 YYNGEE. Trimming at V came to 3 bases and at J to 3 bases, leaving 3 bases not matched to a gene. CDR3 residues: CASSETSGITDTQYF. The CDR3 nucleotides are TGTGCCAGCAGCGAGACTAGCGGGATTACAGATACGCAGTATTTT.

The chain recombines TRBV20-1 with TRBJ2-7; a possible D gene is TRBD2 (5 bases). This CDR3 comprises 13 residues. Germline CDR1 DFQATT, CDR2 SNEGSKA (reference sequence). Trimming pared 3 bases from V and 2 bases from J, leaving 11 bases between. CDR3 sequence reads: CSASLPGTYEQYF. The CDR3 nucleotides read TGCAGTGCTAGTTTGCCGGGAACCTACGAGCAGTACTTC.

The gene calls are TRBV20-1 and TRBJ1-2, with 7 bases identical to TRBD1. This CDR3 region has 12 residues. V shed 5 bases, J shed 6 bases, and the junction held 6 bases outside the gene matches. Germline CDR1 is DFQATT and CDR2 is SNEGSKA (reference sequence). DNA of the CDR3: TGCAGTGCTGGGACAGCGATCGATGGCTACACCTTC. It yields the protein CSAGTAIDGYTF.

The chain joins TRBV5-1 to TRBJ1-3, with 9 bases that match TRBD1. CDR3 length: 15 residues. Germline values: CDR1 SGHRS, CDR2 YFSETQ. Losses at the gene ends were 5 bases for V and 8 bases for J; bases not matched to a gene: 11. The CDR3 loop reads CASRHRQGGKDTIYF. The CDR3 DNA sequence: TGCGCCAGCAGACATAGACAGGGGGGAAAGGACACCATATATTTT.

The chain joins TRBV15 to TRBJ2-3; D remains ambiguous. Germline assignment: CDR1 LNHNV and CDR2 YYDKDF (reference sequence). The CDR3 spans 11 residues. Trimming cost V 4 bases and J 5 bases, with 4 bases left between them. The CDR3 loop reads CATSTKDTQYF. The CDR3 bases are TGTGCCACCAGCACTAAAGATACGCAGTATTTT. Drawing the rest from reference TRBV15 and TRBJ2-3, the complete variable domain is DAMVIQNPRYQVTQFGKPVTLSCSQTLNHNVMYWYQQKSSQAPKLLFHYYDKDFNNEADTPDNFQSRRPNTSFCFLDIRSPGLGDTAMYLCATSTKDTQYFGPGTRLTVL.

Of note for this clonotype: At one of its ends the junction is not consistent with the germline gene, which may arise from a read error. The chain employs TRBV14 and TRBJ2-5; D is undetermined. Looked up from germline, CDR1 is SGHDN and CDR2 is FVKESK. The CDR3 has 15 residues. The CDR3 DNA follows: TGTGTCAGCAGCCCCCCCCGGTCTAGCCAAGAGACCCAGTACTTC. The encoded protein is CVSSPPRSSQETQYF.

Regarding this clonotype: An end of the junction differs from the germline gene, which may be a read error. The chain uses TRBV10-1 and TRBJ2-7; TRBD1 matches at 9 bases. Germline CDR1 WNHNN, CDR2 SYGVQD (reference sequence). The CDR3 length is 15 residues. The CDR3 region is CASGDPGQGIYEQYF. CDR3 coding DNA: TGCGCCAGCGGTGACCCGGGACAGGGTATTTACGAGCAGTACTTC.

With respect to this clonotype: Relative to the germline gene, one junction end is altered; a read error may explain this. The chain joins TRBV12-3 or TRBV12-4 to TRBJ1-4; the D is unclear. This CDR3 is 13 amino acids long. The CDR3 loop reads CASSSQINEKPFF. The CDR3 nucleotides are TGTGCCAGCAGTTCACAGATTAATGAAAAACCGTTTTTT.

As for this clonotype: A read error is possible here, since a much larger clone lies one base away. The chain joins TRBV27 to TRBJ1-2; TRBD1 agrees at 7 bases. The CDR3 sequence is 13 residues long. CDR1 and CDR2 (germline): MNHEY, SMNVEV (reference sequence). V lost 5 bases and J lost 1; bases outside the gene matches: 1. The CDR3 DNA reads as TGTGCCAGCAGTGACAGGGATAACTATGGCTACACCTTC. Its translation is CASSDRDNYGYTF.

V gene TRBV9 combines with J gene TRBJ2-1; D is possibly TRBD1 or TRBD2 (5 bases each). Germline V gene sequence: CDR1 SGDLS, CDR2 YYNGEE. Trimming left V 4 bases short and J 8 bases short, with 16 bases between. This CDR3 has 14 amino acids. CDR3 sequence reads: CASSPVVGAHEQFF. CDR3 nucleotide sequence: TGTGCCAGCAGCCCCGTTGTCGGGGCTCATGAGCAGTTCTTC.

The rearrangement uses TRBV20-1 and TRBJ2-2; 13 bases fit TRBD2. V lost 6 bases, J lost 3 bases, and 7 bases stayed unmatched. Germline V lookup: CDR1 DFQATT, CDR2 SNEGSKA (reference sequence). The CDR3 loop spans 16 amino acids. The CDR3 DNA reads TGCAGTGCACCGGGACTAGCGGGATTCGACACCGGGGAGCTGTTTTTT. It specifies CSAPGLAGFDTGELFF.

This clonotype was recorded many times. V is TRBV29-1 and J is TRBJ1-1, with 8 bases identical to TRBD1. CDR1 is SQVTM, CDR2 ANQGSEA, per germline. The CDR3 sequence is 13 residues long. The CDR3 DNA reads TGCAGTGCGACAGGGGTCATGAACACTGAAGCTTTCTTT. Amino acids: CSATGVMNTEAFF.

The chain is built from TRBV10-3 and TRBJ2-5, with D possibly TRBD2 on 5 matching bases. Germline loops: CDR1 ENHRY, CDR2 SYGVKD. The CDR3 extends over 14 amino acids. V lost 4 bases and J lost 2, with 11 bases in between. CDR3 in amino acids: CAISGGTRQETQYF. CDR3 DNA sequence: TGTGCCATCAGTGGAGGAACTAGACAAGAGACCCAGTACTTC.

V is TRBV10-3 and J is TRBJ2-3; D could derive from TRBD1 or TRBD2 (5 bases each). The CDR3 is made up of 15 amino acids. Germline V lookup: CDR1 ENHRY, CDR2 SYGVKD. V lost 6 bases to trimming and J lost 0 bases, with 13 bases between them. The DNA of the CDR3 is TGTGCCATCAGCGAGGGGATTTCGAGCACAGATACGCAGTATTTT. Encoded protein: CAISEGISSTDTQYF.

The CDR3 is CASSSSGAGRSYEQYF. The CDR3 DNA sequence: TGTGCCAGCAGTTCATCAGGGGCTGGTAGATCCTACGAGCAGTACTTC. The rearrangement joins TRBV12-3 or TRBV12-4 to TRBJ2-4; TRBD1 might be the D (6 bases). The J call may not be correct, given that the DNA end is closer to TRBJ2-7. This CDR3 comprises 16 residues.

The genes are TRBV20-1 and TRBJ2-1, with 8 bases aligning to TRBD2. Germline values: CDR1 DFQATT, CDR2 SNEGSKA (reference sequence). This CDR3 contains 17 residues. J was trimmed by 0 bases and V by 3 bases; bases with no gene match: 10. Here the CDR3 DNA reads TGCAGTGCTAGCGCCCTTGGGGGACTAGTCTCCTACAATGAGCAGTTCTTC. Its protein product is CSASALGGLVSYNEQFF.

This clonotype appeared many times. The V gene is TRBV7-6, the J gene TRBJ2-3; 10 nucleotides match TRBD1. Germline assignment: CDR1 SGHVS and CDR2 FNYEAQ. The CDR3 extends over 17 amino acids. The junction had 7 bases not matched to a gene; V was cut back by 4 bases and J by 0 bases. CDR3 sequence (DNA): TGTGCCAGCAGCTCCCTAGGACAGGGGGTTAGCACAGATACGCAGTATTTT. This sequence encodes CASSSLGQGVSTDTQYF.

This chain connects TRBV20-1 to TRBJ1-1; TRBD1 might be the D (6 bases). V dropped 6 bases and J dropped 11 bases, with 19 bases sitting between them. This CDR3 has 12 residues. Germline V CDR1 and CDR2: DFQATT, SNEGSKA (reference sequence). The CDR3 spells CSAKEGGSRAFF. The CDR3 bases are TGCAGTGCCAAAGAGGGGGGAAGTCGGGCTTTCTTT.

The gene calls are TRBV21-1 and TRBJ2-5; the table gives TRBD1 as D, unverified against the DNA. TRBV21-1 is a known pseudogene. This CDR3 spans 16 amino acids. In nucleotides, the CDR3 is TGTGCCAGCAGCAAAGGGAGACAGGGGGGTTACAATGAGCAGTACTTC. This sequence encodes CASSKGRQGGYNEQYF.

This clonotype has at least ten counts. The V call is TRBV29-1, the J call TRBJ2-1; 9 bases align to TRBD2. The CDR3 contains 14 residues. The J segment lost 10 bases and the V segment lost 4 bases, leaving 11 bases of the junction unmatched. Germline CDR1 is SQVTM and CDR2 is ANQGSEA. The CDR3 here is CSVGGGARDREQFF. DNA of the CDR3: TGCAGCGTTGGCGGGGGGGCTAGGGATAGAGAGCAGTTCTTC.

This clonotype was counted only a few times. The V gene is TRBV14, the J gene TRBJ1-6; no clear D gene. V lost 0 bases and J lost 11, with 8 bases in between. In germline, CDR1 is SGHDN, CDR2 FVKESK. The CDR3 has 13 residues. CDR3 loop: CASSQEGFAPLHF. DNA for the CDR3: TGTGCCAGCAGCCAAGAGGGGTTTGCACCCCTCCACTTT.

In the case of this clonotype: Germline is not matched at one junction end, which may reflect a read error. The chain has TRBV6-2 or TRBV6-3 and TRBJ1-5; TRBD1 is a possible D gene (5 bases). The CDR3 runs to 12 residues. Germline CDR1 is MNHEY and CDR2 is SVGEGT. The CDR3 is CAGSYRYQPQHF. DNA of the CDR3: TGTGCCGGCAGTTACAGGTATCAGCCCCAGCATTTT.

This clonotype was recorded a few times. The rearrangement uses TRBV6-5 and TRBJ1-6; maybe TRBD1 (5 bases). CDR1 is MNHEY and CDR2 is SVGAGI in the germline V gene. The CDR3 loop spans 16 amino acids. Trimming removed 2 bases at V and 10 bases at J, with 18 bases between. The CDR3 region has the DNA TGTGCCAGCAGTTACGGCCAGGGAGGATACTACTCACCCCTCCACTTT. Residues: CASSYGQGGYYSPLHF.